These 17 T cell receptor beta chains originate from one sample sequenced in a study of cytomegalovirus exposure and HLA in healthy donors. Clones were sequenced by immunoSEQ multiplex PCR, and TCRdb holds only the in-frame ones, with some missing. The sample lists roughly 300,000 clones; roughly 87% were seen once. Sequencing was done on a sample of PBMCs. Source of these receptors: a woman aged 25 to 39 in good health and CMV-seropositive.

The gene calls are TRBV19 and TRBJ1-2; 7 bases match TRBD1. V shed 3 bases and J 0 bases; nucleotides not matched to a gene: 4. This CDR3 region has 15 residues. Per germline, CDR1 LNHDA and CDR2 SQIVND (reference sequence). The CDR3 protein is CASSISGQTNYGYTF. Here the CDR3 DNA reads TGTGCCAGTAGTATCTCGGGACAGACTAACTATGGCTACACCTTC.

DNA of the CDR3: TGTGCCAGCAGCTTAGTCAGTGAGCAGTTCTTC. Its translation is CASSLVSEQFF. The rearrangement uses TRBV7-2 and TRBJ2-1, with unresolved D. Germline CDR1 reads SGHTA; CDR2 reads FQGNSA. The V gene lost 1 base and the J gene lost 9 bases, with 4 bases spanning the gap. The CDR3 totals 11 residues.

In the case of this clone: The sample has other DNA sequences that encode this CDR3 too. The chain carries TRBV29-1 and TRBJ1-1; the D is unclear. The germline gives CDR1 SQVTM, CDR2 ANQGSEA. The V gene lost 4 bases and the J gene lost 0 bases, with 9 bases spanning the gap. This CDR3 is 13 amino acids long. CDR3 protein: CSVVRPMNTEAFF. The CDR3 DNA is TGCAGCGTTGTCAGGCCTATGAACACTGAAGCTTTCTTT.

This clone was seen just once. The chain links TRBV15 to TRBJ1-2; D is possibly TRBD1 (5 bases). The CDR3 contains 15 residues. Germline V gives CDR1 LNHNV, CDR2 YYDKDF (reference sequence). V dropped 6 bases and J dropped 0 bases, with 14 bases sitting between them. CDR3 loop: CATSSGTVSNYGYTF. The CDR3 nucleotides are TGTGCCACCAGTTCCGGGACGGTCTCTAACTATGGCTACACCTTC.

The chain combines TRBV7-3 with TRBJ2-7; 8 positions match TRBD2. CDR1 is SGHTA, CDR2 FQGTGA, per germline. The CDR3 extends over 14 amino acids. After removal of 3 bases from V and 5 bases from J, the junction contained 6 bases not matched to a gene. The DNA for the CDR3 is TGTGCCAGCAGCTTGCGGGGGGCCATCGACGAGCAGTACTTC. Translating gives CASSLRGAIDEQYF. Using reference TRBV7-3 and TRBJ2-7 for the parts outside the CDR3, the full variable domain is GAGVSQTPSNKVTEKGKYVELRCDPISGHTALYWYRQSLGQGPEFLIYFQGTGAADDSGLPNDRFFAVRPEGSVSTLKIQRTERGDSAVYLCASSLRGAIDEQYFGPGTRLTVT.

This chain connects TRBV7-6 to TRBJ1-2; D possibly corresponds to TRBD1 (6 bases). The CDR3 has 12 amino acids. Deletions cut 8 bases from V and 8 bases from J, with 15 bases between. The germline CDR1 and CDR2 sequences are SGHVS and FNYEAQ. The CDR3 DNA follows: TGTGCCAGCTCTACAGGGTTGGGCGGCTACACCTTC. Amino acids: CASSTGLGGYTF.

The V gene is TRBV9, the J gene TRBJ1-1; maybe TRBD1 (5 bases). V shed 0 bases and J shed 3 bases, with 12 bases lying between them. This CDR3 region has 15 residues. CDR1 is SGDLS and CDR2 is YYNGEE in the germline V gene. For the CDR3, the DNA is TGTGCCAGCAGCGTAGGTGCAGGGAAAGACACTGAAGCTTTCTTT. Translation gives CASSVGAGKDTEAFF.

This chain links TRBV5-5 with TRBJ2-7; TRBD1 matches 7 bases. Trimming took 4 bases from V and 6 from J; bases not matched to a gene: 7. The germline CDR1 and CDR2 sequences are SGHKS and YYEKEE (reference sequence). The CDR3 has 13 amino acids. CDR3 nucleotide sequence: TGTGCCAGCAGCCCGTACGGGACAGCCGAGCAGTACTTC. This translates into CASSPYGTAEQYF. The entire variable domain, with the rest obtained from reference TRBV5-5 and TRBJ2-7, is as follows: DAGVTQSPTHLIKTRGQQVTLRCSPISGHKSVSWYQQVLGQGPQFIFQYYEKEERGRGNFPDRFSARQFPNYSSELNVNALLLGDSALYLCASSPYGTAEQYFGPGTRLTVT.

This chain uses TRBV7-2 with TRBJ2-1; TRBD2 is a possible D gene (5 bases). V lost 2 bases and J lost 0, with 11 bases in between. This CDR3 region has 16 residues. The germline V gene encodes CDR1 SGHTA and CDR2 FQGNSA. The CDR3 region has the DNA TGTGCCAGCAGCTTAAAGCGGATAAGCTCCTACAATGAGCAGTTCTTC. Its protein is CASSLKRISSYNEQFF.

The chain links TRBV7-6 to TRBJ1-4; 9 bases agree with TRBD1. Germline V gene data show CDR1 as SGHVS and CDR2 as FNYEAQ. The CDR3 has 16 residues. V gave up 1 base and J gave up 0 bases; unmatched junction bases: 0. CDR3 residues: CASSLGTGATNEKLFF. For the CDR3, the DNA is TGTGCCAGCAGCTTAGGGACAGGGGCAACTAATGAAAAACTGTTTTTT. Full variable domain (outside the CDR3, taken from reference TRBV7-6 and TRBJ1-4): GAGVSQSPRYKVTKRGQDVALRCDPISGHVSLYWYRQALGQGPEFLTYFNYEAQQDKSGLPNDRFSAERPEGSISTLTIQRTEQRDSAMYRCASSLGTGATNEKLFFGSGTQLSVL.

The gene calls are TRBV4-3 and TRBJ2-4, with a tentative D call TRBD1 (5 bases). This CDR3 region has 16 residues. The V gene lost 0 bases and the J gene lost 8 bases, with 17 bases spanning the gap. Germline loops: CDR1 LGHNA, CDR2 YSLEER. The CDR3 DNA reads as TGCGCCAGCAGCCAAGATTACAGGTTAAGAGGAGACATTCAGTACTTC. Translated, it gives CASSQDYRLRGDIQYF.

CDR3 bases: TGTGCCAGCAGCCAGTACACAGGATATGGCTACACCTTC. Residues: CASSQYTGYGYTF. The chain combines TRBV7-8 with TRBJ1-2; maybe TRBD1 (5 bases). CDR3 length: 13 residues. Trimming took 5 bases from V and 5 from J, leaving 12 bases between them. The germline gives CDR1 SGHVS, CDR2 FQNEAQ.

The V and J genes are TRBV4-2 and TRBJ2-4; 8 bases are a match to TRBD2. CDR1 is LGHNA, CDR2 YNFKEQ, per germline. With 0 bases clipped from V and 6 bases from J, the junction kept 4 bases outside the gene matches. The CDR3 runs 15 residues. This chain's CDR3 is CASSQETSVRNIQYF. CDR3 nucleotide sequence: TGTGCCAGCAGCCAAGAGACTAGCGTTAGAAACATTCAGTACTTC.

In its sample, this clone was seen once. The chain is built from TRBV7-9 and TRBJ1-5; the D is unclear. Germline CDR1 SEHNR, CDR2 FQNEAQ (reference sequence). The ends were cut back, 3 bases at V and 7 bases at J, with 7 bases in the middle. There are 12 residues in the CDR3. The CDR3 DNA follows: TGTGCCAGCAGCTTTGACACCCAGCCCCAGCATTTT. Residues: CASSFDTQPQHF.

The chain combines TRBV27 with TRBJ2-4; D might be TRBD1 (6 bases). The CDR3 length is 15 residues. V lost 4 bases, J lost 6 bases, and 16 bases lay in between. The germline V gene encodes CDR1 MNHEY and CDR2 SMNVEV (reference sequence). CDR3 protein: CASSSYQGHLNIQYF. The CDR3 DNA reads TGTGCCAGCAGTTCCTACCAGGGGCATCTAAACATTCAGTACTTC.

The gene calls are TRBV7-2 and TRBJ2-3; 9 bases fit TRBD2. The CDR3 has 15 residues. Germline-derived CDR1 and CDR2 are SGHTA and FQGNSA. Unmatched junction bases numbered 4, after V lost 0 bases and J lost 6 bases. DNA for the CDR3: TGTGCCAGCAGCTTAGCTAGCGGGAGCTCGGATACGCAGTATTTT. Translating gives CASSLASGSSDTQYF.

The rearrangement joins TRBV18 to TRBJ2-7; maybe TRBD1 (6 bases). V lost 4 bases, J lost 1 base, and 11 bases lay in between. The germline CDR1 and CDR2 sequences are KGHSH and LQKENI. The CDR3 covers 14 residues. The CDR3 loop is CASSLQGASYEQYF. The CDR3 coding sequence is TGTGCCAGCTCACTACAGGGAGCTTCCTACGAGCAGTACTTC.